This T cell receptor (beta chain) was profiled in a study of T cell repertoires in cytomegalovirus infection. Study summary: Indications came from public TCR beta signatures; they pointed to CMV infection and to a matching HLA type.

This clonotype was counted only a few times. Its target is unknown. Points from the study as a whole: HLA-C-restricted CMV-specific TCR beta clonotypes were dominant in the ex vivo response. The cumulative frequency of public TCR beta families identified carriers of CMV plus the relevant HLA.

TCRdb re-analysed the reads in MiXCR, keeping a single row per CDR3 protein. The top ten hold around a sixth of the sample, which has more than 150,000 distinct CDR3 sequences, 15% to 20% seen once. The sample was CD8+ T cells from PBMCs. The sequence derives from a human donor in good health (CMV status not recorded). Some clones in this sample may be carry-over from other donors' samples.

The CDR3 DNA reads TGTGCCAGCAGCCAACTCCAGGGTATCGGCACTGAAGCTTTCTTT. Its protein is CASSQLQGIGTEAFF. The rearrangement links TRBV14 to TRBJ1-1, with a tentative D call TRBD1 (5 bases). V was shortened by 2 bases and J by 4 bases, with 14 bases between the two germline ends. The CDR3 is 15 amino acids. Germline CDR1 is SGHDN and CDR2 is FVKESK.